Each of the 27 T cell receptor beta chains below was sequenced from the same sample in a study of vaccination effects on CD4 cells after COVID-19. Clones were sequenced by immunoSEQ multiplex PCR, and TCRdb holds only the in-frame ones, with some missing. The sample contains under 40,000 clones, 55% to 85% of which appear only once. In the ViraFEST assay, antigen-specific CD4+ clonotypes were identified by expansion after peptide-pool stimulation. Isolating CD4+ T cells followed 9 to 10 days of culture. Prior SARS-CoV-2 infection was absent in the vaccine recipients, as shown by negative nucleocapsid antibodies. Which antigens these TCRs recognize remains unknown. The sample consisted of CD4+ T cells from PBMCs cultured with HCoV-OC43 spike peptides, taken before COVID-19 vaccination. Subset in this sample: HCoV-OC43 spike overlapping peptide pool stimulation. These receptors were taken from a human donor who received a COVID-19 vaccine.

This clone appeared a few times. The chain joins TRBV28 to TRBJ1-1; no reliable D call. Trimming took 7 bases from V and 6 from J, leaving 15 bases between them. Germline V lookup: CDR1 MDHEN, CDR2 SYDVKM. This CDR3 is built from 13 residues. The CDR3 reads CASITRSGSEAFF. CDR3 sequence (DNA): TGTGCCAGCATCACACGGTCAGGTTCTGAAGCTTTCTTT.

The rearrangement joins TRBV2 to TRBJ2-7, with 10 bases that match TRBD1. This CDR3 has 15 residues. J gave up 5 bases and V 6 bases, and 10 bases lay outside the gene matches. Germline CDR1 and CDR2: SNHLY and FYNNEI. The CDR3 DNA is TGTGCCAGCAGCGGAGACAGGGGGCTGGTGAACGAGCAGTACTTC. Amino acid sequence: CASSGDRGLVNEQYF.

The chain carries TRBV7-2 and TRBJ2-1; D unresolved. The CDR3 is made up of 14 amino acids. Germline V gene data show CDR1 as SGHTA and CDR2 as FQGNSA. Trimming removed 5 bases from V and 7 bases from J, with 15 bases in between. The CDR3 DNA is TGTGCCAGCAGCGAAAGACTGGTGGGGAATGAGCAGTTCTTC. Its protein is CASSERLVGNEQFF.

The chain has TRBV19 and TRBJ1-2, with D possibly being TRBD1 (5 bases). The germline V gene has CDR1 LNHDA and CDR2 SQIVND (reference sequence). Trimming removed 9 bases from V and 7 bases from J, with 18 bases in between. The CDR3 is 13 amino acids. The CDR3 DNA reads TGTGCCAGCGCCCCTCGACAGTTATCTGGCTACACCTTC. Its translation: CASAPRQLSGYTF.

This clone occurred once. V is TRBV5-4 and J is TRBJ2-1; a weak D match, TRBD1 (5 bases). The germline gives CDR1 SGHNT, CDR2 YYREEE (reference sequence). Trimming stripped 4 bases from V and 9 bases from J, with 17 bases between. This CDR3 comprises 14 residues. CDR3 residues: CASSPLQGFGEQFF. The CDR3 DNA reads TGTGCCAGCAGCCCCCTGCAGGGTTTCGGTGAGCAGTTCTTC.

This clone occurred once. The gene calls are TRBV6-2 or TRBV6-3 and TRBJ1-1; D is possibly TRBD1 (6 bases). Trimming left V 6 bases short and J 0 bases short, with 14 bases between. Germline V gene sequence: CDR1 MNHEY, CDR2 SVGEGT. The CDR3 sequence is 15 residues long. The CDR3 DNA reads TGTGCCAGCAGCCCCTGGGGGCGCATGAACACTGAAGCTTTCTTT. The encoded protein is CASSPWGRMNTEAFF.

The chain carries TRBV20-1 and TRBJ2-5; D ambiguous. The germline V gene encodes CDR1 DFQATT and CDR2 SNEGSKA (reference sequence). This CDR3 is built from 10 residues. The CDR3 spells CSAVQETQYF. The DNA of the CDR3 is TGCAGCGCCGTACAAGAGACCCAGTACTTC.

The chain recombines TRBV5-1 with TRBJ1-3, with 8 bases matching TRBD1. This CDR3 contains 18 residues. The germline gives CDR1 SGHRS, CDR2 YFSETQ. J was trimmed by 2 bases and V by 0 bases; bases with no gene match: 10. CDR3 loop: CASSLVDGARGPGNTIYF. The CDR3 DNA is TGCGCCAGCAGCTTGGTAGACGGGGCCAGGGGGCCTGGAAACACCATATATTTT.

The rearrangement joins TRBV6-5 to TRBJ1-5; unclear D gene. Germline-derived CDR1 and CDR2 are MNHEY and SVGAGI. Deletions cut 4 bases from V and 0 bases from J, with 7 bases between. The length of the CDR3 is 14 residues. Written as DNA, the CDR3 is TGTGCCAGCAGTTCTCAGTATAGCAATCAGCCCCAGCATTTT. This gives the protein CASSSQYSNQPQHF.

The CDR3 spells CASSLEVAYEQYF. The CDR3 nucleotides read TGCGCCAGCAGCTTGGAGGTGGCCTACGAGCAGTACTTC. J is TRBJ2-7 and V is TRBV5-1, with D hard to call. Germline CDR1 SGHRS, CDR2 YFSETQ. The CDR3 has 13 amino acids. With 0 bases removed from V and 2 bases from J, the gap between germline ends came to 6 bases.

This chain joins TRBV25-1 and TRBJ2-1, with TRBD1 as a possible D gene (6 bases). Trimming took off 7 bases at V and 2 bases at J, with 12 bases between the two ends. Germline CDR1 reads MGHDK; CDR2 reads SYGVNS. The CDR3 is made up of 14 amino acids. The CDR3 region has the DNA TGTGCCAGCACGGAGGACAGCGCCTACAATGAGCAGTTCTTC. As protein: CASTEDSAYNEQFF.

The chain joins TRBV6-5 to TRBJ1-1; D not certain. In germline, CDR1 is MNHEY, CDR2 SVGAGI. This CDR3 contains 16 residues. The V and J ends lost 4 bases and 0 bases respectively, with 15 bases between them. Here the CDR3 DNA reads TGTGCCAGCAGTTCTTACGCAGTCAATTTGAACACTGAAGCTTTCTTT. Residues: CASSSYAVNLNTEAFF.

This clone was counted once. The chain uses TRBV25-1 and TRBJ2-7; D not resolved. This CDR3 has 13 residues. From germline, CDR1 is MGHDK and CDR2 SYGVNS. Trimming shortened V by 5 bases and J by 2 bases, and 10 bases separated the two germline ends. The CDR3 DNA follows: TGTGCCAGCAGTTCAGACCGGCCCTACGAGCAGTACTTC. Protein: CASSSDRPYEQYF.

This chain connects TRBV5-1 to TRBJ1-2; D possibly corresponds to TRBD1 (5 bases). Per the germline V gene, CDR1 is SGHRS and CDR2 is YFSETQ. This CDR3 spans 13 amino acids. The V end lost 0 bases, the J end lost 7 bases, and 10 bases lay between the germline ends. CDR3 in amino acids: CASSLAGGAGYTF. The CDR3 DNA reads as TGCGCCAGCAGCTTGGCGGGAGGGGCTGGCTACACCTTC.

Regarding this clone: This same CDR3 is encoded by further DNA sequences in the sample. The chain uses TRBV30 and TRBJ2-6; no clear D. Trimming stripped 0 bases from V and 0 bases from J, with 6 bases between. The CDR3 is made up of 15 amino acids. CDR1 and CDR2 from the germline V gene are GTSNPN and SVGIG (reference sequence). CDR3 sequence (DNA): TGTGCCTGGAGTGTACTCGGCTCTGGGGCCAACGTCCTGACTTTC. It is translated as CAWSVLGSGANVLTF.

The chain links TRBV29-1 to TRBJ2-3; D not resolved. The V end lost 3 bases, the J end lost 1 base, and 11 bases lay between the germline ends. The CDR3 extends over 14 amino acids. Germline CDR1 and CDR2: SQVTM and ANQGSEA. The CDR3: CSVDRPQGTDTQYF. The DNA for the CDR3 is TGCAGCGTTGACCGTCCCCAGGGCACAGATACGCAGTATTTT.

This chain uses TRBV7-2 with TRBJ2-7, with D perhaps TRBD2 (5 bases). This CDR3 is 14 amino acids long. Germline V gives CDR1 SGHTA, CDR2 FQGNSA. The germline V and J ends were trimmed by 1 base and 7 bases, with 14 bases remaining between them. The CDR3 bases are TGTGCCAGCAGCTTAGGAGCGGCTCCTGTTGAGCAGTACTTC. This sequence encodes CASSLGAAPVEQYF.

V and J are TRBV5-4 and TRBJ1-4; D may be TRBD1 (5 bases). V gave up 2 bases and J gave up 0 bases, with 8 bases separating them. Germline V gene lookup returns CDR1 SGHNT and CDR2 YYREEE (reference sequence). The CDR3 spans 15 residues. The CDR3: CASSFEGPTNEKLFF. The CDR3 DNA reads as TGTGCCAGCAGCTTTGAGGGACCAACTAATGAAAAACTGTTTTTT.

The CDR3: CASSVSGTRYNEQFF. In nucleotides, the CDR3 is TGTGCCAGCAGTGTCTCCGGGACTAGGTACAATGAGCAGTTCTTC. The chain couples TRBV28 to TRBJ2-1; 8 bases align to TRBD2. Germline CDR1 and CDR2: MDHEN and SYDVKM. This CDR3 spans 15 amino acids. Germline trimming cut 5 bases from V and 4 bases from J; bases unmatched to any gene: 7.

The rearrangement uses TRBV2 and TRBJ2-1; 11 bases align to TRBD2. V was pared by 6 bases and J by 6 bases, with 1 base of the junction left unmatched. Germline lookup yields CDR1 SNHLY and CDR2 FYNNEI. CDR3 length: 13 amino acids. CDR3 DNA: TGTGCCAGCAGGGGACTAGCGGTCAATGAGCAGTTCTTC. Translated: CASRGLAVNEQFF.

This clone was recorded many times. The chain has TRBV6-1 and TRBJ1-1; the D gene is possibly TRBD1 (6 bases). Trimming took off 0 bases at V and 1 base at J, with 24 bases between the two ends. The CDR3 covers 20 residues. The germline gives CDR1 MNHNS, CDR2 SASEGT. DNA for the CDR3: TGTGCCAGCAGTGAAGCGCTTATGTTCTTGGGGGGCGGACAGAACACTGAAGCTTTCTTT. Protein product: CASSEALMFLGGGQNTEAFF.

V and J are TRBV27 and TRBJ2-7, with 13 bases matching TRBD2. After removal of 8 bases from V and 0 bases from J, the junction contained 10 bases not matched to a gene. Looked up from germline, CDR1 is MNHEY and CDR2 is SMNVEV (reference sequence). CDR3 length: 17 residues. CDR3 in DNA: TGTGCCAGCGCGCCGGGACTAGCGGGGATAAGCTCCTACGAGCAGTACTTC. This gives the protein CASAPGLAGISSYEQYF.

This clone has a single count. The chain uses TRBV6-2 or TRBV6-3 and TRBJ1-5; D call uncertain. The V end lost 3 bases, the J end lost 4 bases, and 7 bases lay between the germline ends. CDR3 length: 13 residues. From germline, CDR1 is MNHEY and CDR2 SVGEGT. The DNA for the CDR3 is TGTGCCAGCAGTTATGTGGGGAATCAGCCCCAGCATTTT. It translates to CASSYVGNQPQHF.

The chain recombines TRBV10-3 with TRBJ2-3; TRBD2 aligns across 8 bases. The CDR3 spans 15 residues. Germline loops: CDR1 ENHRY, CDR2 SYGVKD. V lost 5 bases and J lost 1; bases outside the gene matches: 5. The DNA for the CDR3 is TGTGCCATCAGTAGCGGGAGACGAGGCACAGATACGCAGTATTTT. As protein: CAISSGRRGTDTQYF.

The CDR3 region is CAWSVPNRRWNGYTF. The CDR3, as DNA: TGTGCCTGGAGTGTACCCAACAGGAGGTGGAATGGCTACACCTTC. This chain joins TRBV30 and TRBJ1-2, with D maybe TRBD1 (5 bases). The V gene lost 0 bases and the J gene lost 6 bases, with 17 bases spanning the gap. The CDR3 consists of 15 residues. CDR1 GTSNPN and CDR2 SVGIG come from the germline V gene (reference sequence).

This clone was detected a few times. The rearrangement links TRBV19 to TRBJ2-1; 7 nucleotides align to TRBD2. The V gene end was trimmed by 5 bases and the J gene end by 14 bases; junction bases not matched to a gene: 12. Germline CDR1 LNHDA, CDR2 SQIVND (reference sequence). This CDR3 comprises 13 residues. The DNA of the CDR3 is TGTGCCAGTAGTCCGGGTGGAGCGGGGAGGAAGTTCTTC. It codes for CASSPGGAGRKFF.

The chain has TRBV12-5 and TRBJ1-2; D is ambiguous. V was trimmed by 0 bases and J by 1 base, leaving 12 bases between them. This CDR3 has 16 residues. Germline CDR1 reads LGHNT; CDR2 reads FRNRAP. CDR3: CASGLVPGRINYGYTF. The CDR3, as DNA: TGTGCTAGTGGTTTGGTACCGGGCAGGATTAACTATGGCTACACCTTC.